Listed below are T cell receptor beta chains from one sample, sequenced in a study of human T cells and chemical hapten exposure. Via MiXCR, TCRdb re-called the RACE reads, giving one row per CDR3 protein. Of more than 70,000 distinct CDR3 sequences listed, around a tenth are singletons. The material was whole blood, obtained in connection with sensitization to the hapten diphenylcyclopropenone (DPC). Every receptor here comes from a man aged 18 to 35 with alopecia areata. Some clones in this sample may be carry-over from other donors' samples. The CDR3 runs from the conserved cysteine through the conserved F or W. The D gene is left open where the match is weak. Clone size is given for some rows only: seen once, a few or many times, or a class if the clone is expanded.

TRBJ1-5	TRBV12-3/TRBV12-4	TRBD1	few	TGTGCCAGCAGTTTAGGGACAGGGCTGAGCAATCAGCCCCAGCATTTT	CASSLGTGLSNQPQHF
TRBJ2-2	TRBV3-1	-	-	TGTGCCAGCAGCCATTATTCGGGAAGGGCCGCCGGGGAGCTGTTTTTT	CASSHYSGRAAGELFF
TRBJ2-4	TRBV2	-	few	TGTGCCAGCAAGACAGTCCCTAAGCCGCTAGCCAAAAACATTCAGTACTTC	CASKTVPKPLAKNIQYF
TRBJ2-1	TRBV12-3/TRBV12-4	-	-	TGTGCCAGCAGTTTCGAGTTGGATGAGCAGTTCTTC	CASSFELDEQFF
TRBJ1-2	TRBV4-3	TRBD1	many	TGCGCCAGCAGCCAGGCGACAGGGGCAGGGATTAACTATGGCTACACCTTC	CASSQATGAGINYGYTF
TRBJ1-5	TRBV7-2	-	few	TGTGCCAGCAGCTTAGCGTCAGGGGACAATCAGCCCCAGCATTTT	CASSLASGDNQPQHF
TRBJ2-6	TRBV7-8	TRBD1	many	TGTGCCAGCAGCTCCAAGGGGGCAGGGGTTGGGGCCAACGTCCTGACTTTC	CASSSKGAGVGANVLTF
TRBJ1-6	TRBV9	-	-	TGTGCCAGCAGCCATTATAATAATTCACCCCTCCACTTT	CASSHYNNSPLHF
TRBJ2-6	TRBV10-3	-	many	TGTGCCATCAGGGAGGGGCGATCTGGGGCCAACGTCCTGACTTTC	CAIREGRSGANVLTF
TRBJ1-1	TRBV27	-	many	TGTGCCAGCAGTAGTAGGGGTTCCACTGAAGCTTTCTTT	CASSSRGSTEAFF
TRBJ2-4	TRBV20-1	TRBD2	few	TGCAGTGCGCCCCGGACTAGCGCGAACATTCAGTACTTC	CSAPRTSANIQYF
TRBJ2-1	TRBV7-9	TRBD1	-	TGTGCCAGCAGCTTGGGACAGCCCCTCTACAATGAGCAGTTCTTC	CASSLGQPLYNEQFF
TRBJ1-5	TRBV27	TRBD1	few	TGTGCCAGCAGCGATACAGGGGAGGCGGGTCAGCCCCAGCATTTT	CASSDTGEAGQPQHF
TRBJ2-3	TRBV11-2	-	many	TGTGCCAGCAGACCCCCTCCCCCAGGGAAGGCAGATACGCAGTATTTT	CASRPPPPGKADTQYF
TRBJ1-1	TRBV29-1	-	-	TGCAGCGTTGGAAAGGAGTCGAACACTGAAGCTTTCTTT	CSVGKESNTEAFF
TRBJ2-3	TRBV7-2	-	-	TGTGCCAGCAGCTTAAGGACCACCACAGATACGCAGTATTTT	CASSLRTTTDTQYF